These 26 T cell receptor beta chains originate from one sample sequenced in a study of molecular identifiers for immune sequencing clone quantification. Each CDR3 protein gets one entry after TCRdb re-called the PCR reads with MiXCR. The repertoire holds some 97,000 distinct CDR3 sequences, with roughly 38% as singletons. The sample was naive CD8+ T cells from blood, with Jurkat cell RNA spiked in. Subset noted: FACS-sorted CD8+CD4-CCR7+CD45RA+ naive T cells. The receptors derive from a human donor in good health. Some libraries in this study had Jurkat cell RNA spiked in.

This clonotype was seen only a few times. The J gene is TRBJ1-1, the V gene TRBV9; 8 nucleotides match TRBD1. Trimming took 4 bases from V and 6 from J; bases not matched to a gene: 8. The V gene's germline CDR1 is SGDLS and CDR2 YYNGEE. This CDR3 is built from 14 residues. Here the CDR3 reads CASSHYAGGPEAFF. For the CDR3, the DNA is TGTGCCAGCAGCCACTATGCAGGGGGCCCTGAAGCTTTCTTT.

This chain connects TRBV3-1 to TRBJ2-7; D ambiguous. Germline V gene sequence: CDR1 LGHDT, CDR2 YNNKEL (reference sequence). The CDR3 loop spans 15 amino acids. V dropped 1 base and J dropped 3 bases, with 13 bases sitting between them. The CDR3 here is CASSQVGSRSYEQYF. The CDR3 nucleotides are TGTGCCAGCAGCCAAGTGGGAAGCCGAAGCTACGAGCAGTACTTC.

The chain has TRBV10-3 and TRBJ2-5; no definite D call. Germline-derived CDR1 and CDR2 are ENHRY and SYGVKD. V was pared by 3 bases and J by 4 bases, with 15 bases between. The CDR3 runs 15 residues. CDR3 protein: CAISDPSGPRETQYF. The CDR3 nucleotides read TGTGCCATCAGTGACCCCTCGGGCCCCCGAGAGACCCAGTACTTC.

This clonotype was observed a handful of times. This chain uses TRBV7-9 with TRBJ2-7, with no clear D. V lost 10 bases and J 2 bases, leaving 12 bases between the germline ends. The CDR3 sequence is 12 residues long. CDR1 and CDR2 (germline): SEHNR, FQNEAQ (reference sequence). This CDR3 reads CATQASTYEQYF. The CDR3 nucleotides read TGTGCCACCCAGGCCAGCACCTACGAGCAGTACTTC.

The chain is built from TRBV18 and TRBJ2-3, with TRBD2 matching over 8 bases. In germline, CDR1 is KGHSH, CDR2 LQKENI. CDR3 length: 15 amino acids. The V gene end was trimmed by 5 bases and the J gene end by 4 bases; junction bases not matched to a gene: 8. The CDR3 DNA follows: TGTGCCAGCTCATATAGCGGGATGAACGCAGATACGCAGTATTTT. Its protein product is CASSYSGMNADTQYF.

This clonotype was recorded a few times. The CDR3 DNA sequence: TGTGCCAGCAGTTCTACCGGGACAACTAGCACAGATACGCAGTATTTT. The encoded protein is CASSSTGTTSTDTQYF. The chain is built from TRBV12-3 or TRBV12-4 and TRBJ2-3; TRBD1 might be the D (6 bases). V lost 4 bases and J lost 0, with 14 bases in between. This CDR3 is 16 amino acids long.

In the case of this clonotype: This may be a read error, as it is one base from a much larger clone. This sequence joins TRBV28 and TRBJ2-4; D call uncertain. This CDR3 comprises 13 residues. The germline gives CDR1 MDHEN, CDR2 SYDVKM. CDR3 bases: TGTGCCGGCAGATCCGTACTGAAAAACATTCAGTACTTC. Translated: CAGRSVLKNIQYF. The variable domain in full, completed from reference TRBV28 and TRBJ2-4, reads DVKVTQSSRYLVKRTGEKVFLECVQDMDHENMFWYRQDPGLGLRLIYFSYDVKMKEKGDIPEGYSVSREKKERFSLILESASTNQTSMYLCAGRSVLKNIQYFGAGTRLSVL.

In DNA, the CDR3 is TGCAGTGCTAGAGGGACGGCGTCTGTCAACGAGCAGTACTTC. Translation gives CSARGTASVNEQYF. This chain links TRBV20-1 with TRBJ2-7; D not certain. This CDR3 has 14 amino acids. Per the germline V gene, CDR1 is DFQATT and CDR2 is SNEGSKA (reference sequence). Trimming removed 1 base at V and 5 bases at J, with 15 bases between.

This chain links TRBV4-3 with TRBJ2-3, with D perhaps matching TRBD1 (5 bases). Germline loops: CDR1 LGHNA, CDR2 YSLEER. The CDR3 has 17 amino acids. Trimming cost V 0 bases and J 4 bases, with 17 bases left between them. The CDR3 coding sequence is TGCGCCAGCAGCCAAGATTACGGCAGGGCCTATGCAGATACGCAGTATTTT. Amino acids: CASSQDYGRAYADTQYF.

This clonotype was counted only a few times. The chain recombines TRBV4-3 with TRBJ2-5, with no clear D. From germline, CDR1 is LGHNA and CDR2 YSLEER. This CDR3 region has 15 residues. V lost 1 base to trimming and J lost 0 bases, with 9 bases between them. The CDR3 DNA sequence: TGCGCCAGCAGCCAAGTGCCTGGGTACCAAGAGACCCAGTACTTC. Translation gives CASSQVPGYQETQYF.

On this clonotype itself: Germline is not matched at one junction end, which may reflect a read error. This rearrangement joins TRBV4-3 to TRBJ2-7; D gene unclear. Germline values: CDR1 LGHNA, CDR2 YSLEER. CDR3 length equals 13 residues. The chain's CDR3 is CASSQGASYAQYF. The CDR3 DNA sequence: TGCGCCAGCAGCCAAGGGGCGTCCTACGCGCAGTACTTC.

This clonotype was seen a few times. The chain combines TRBV12-3 or TRBV12-4 with TRBJ2-7; 9 bases match TRBD2. The CDR3 has 15 residues. V gave up 4 bases and J gave up 3 bases; unmatched junction bases: 7. The CDR3 reads CASSSVAGGIYEQYF. Here the CDR3 DNA reads TGTGCCAGCAGTTCGGTTGCGGGAGGGATCTACGAGCAGTACTTC.

This clonotype was seen only a few times. The chain's CDR3 is CASSLARSLSEQYF. CDR3 bases: TGTGCCAGCAGCTTAGCTAGATCCCTCAGCGAGCAGTACTTC. This sequence joins TRBV5-4 and TRBJ2-7; D not certain. Trimming stripped 2 bases from V and 6 bases from J, with 15 bases between. Per the germline V gene, CDR1 is SGHNT and CDR2 is YYREEE (reference sequence). The CDR3 has 14 amino acids. The full variable domain, rest sourced from reference TRBV5-4 and TRBJ2-7, is ETGVTQSPTHLIKTRGQQVTLRCSSQSGHNTVSWYQQALGQGPQFIFQYYREEENGRGNFPPRFSGLQFPNYSSELNVNALELDDSALYLCASSLARSLSEQYFGPGTRLTVT.

The chain joins TRBV4-2 to TRBJ2-7; 8 bases fit TRBD2. Germline V gene data show CDR1 as LGHNA and CDR2 as YNFKEQ. V lost 5 bases to trimming and J lost 3 bases; unmatched junction nucleotides: 12. The CDR3 contains 16 residues. CDR3 in amino acids: CASSISVMAGGYEQYF. As DNA, the CDR3 is TGTGCCAGCAGCATTAGCGTTATGGCGGGAGGCTACGAGCAGTACTTC.

This clonotype was observed at least ten times. J is TRBJ2-1 and V is TRBV9; D perhaps matches TRBD2 (6 bases). CDR1 SGDLS and CDR2 YYNGEE come from the germline V gene. This CDR3 contains 15 residues. Trimming took 3 bases from V and 6 from J, leaving 16 bases between them. The CDR3 reads CASSAGRISSNEQFF. In nucleotides, the CDR3 is TGTGCCAGCAGCGCCGGGAGAATATCATCCAATGAGCAGTTCTTC.

The sample holds many counts of this clonotype. V usage is TRBV5-6 and J usage is TRBJ2-5; D is uncertain. CDR3 length: 14 amino acids. Germline CDR1 is SGHDT and CDR2 is YYEEEE. V was clipped by 0 bases and J by 4 bases, with 10 bases between them. CDR3 amino acids: CASSLAAMLETQYF. CDR3 sequence (DNA): TGTGCCAGCAGCTTGGCCGCCATGCTAGAGACCCAGTACTTC.

To note about this clonotype: Since the CDR3 does not end with the conserved phenylalanine or tryptophan, this likely comes from a read error. The gene calls are TRBV20-1 and TRBJ2-7; D is unclear. The V gene's germline CDR1 is DFQATT and CDR2 SNEGSKA (reference sequence). The V gene lost 6 bases and the J gene lost 1 base, with 7 bases spanning the gap. This CDR3 comprises 11 residues. This CDR3 is CSASISYEQYS. The CDR3, as DNA: TGCAGTGCATCGATTTCCTACGAGCAGTACTCC.

The sample holds one count of this clonotype. A single base separates this from a much larger clone, so it may be a read error. The rearrangement uses TRBV28 and TRBJ2-3, with D tentatively TRBD2 (5 bases). In germline, CDR1 is MDHEN, CDR2 SYDVKM. The CDR3 sequence is 17 residues long. The CDR3 region has the DNA TGTGCCAGCAGTTCCTCCGCCTCGGACTCAACCACAGATACGCTGTATTTT. It translates to CASSSSASDSTTDTLYF.

This clonotype has at least ten counts. V gene TRBV7-9 combines with J gene TRBJ1-1; 7 bases match TRBD1. Germline-derived CDR1 and CDR2 are SEHNR and FQNEAQ (reference sequence). The ends lost 0 bases at V and 0 bases at J; junction bases unmatched: 1. The CDR3 runs 15 residues. The chain's CDR3 is CASSLADRLNTEAFF. DNA for the CDR3: TGTGCCAGCAGCTTAGCGGACAGGCTGAACACTGAAGCTTTCTTT.

Note on this clonotype: A much larger clone sits a single nucleotide away, making a read error possible. The DNA of the CDR3 is TGTGCCAGCAGTGAAGTAGGACTAGCACAAGAGTCCCAGTACTTC. Its protein product is CASSEVGLAQESQYF. The chain employs TRBV2 and TRBJ2-5; TRBD2 aligns across 8 bases. The germline gives CDR1 SNHLY, CDR2 FYNNEI. The CDR3 has 15 amino acids.

This clonotype was recorded at least ten times. The V call is TRBV20-1, the J call TRBJ2-7, with TRBD2 identical over 9 bases. CDR1 and CDR2 (germline): DFQATT, SNEGSKA (reference sequence). With V trimmed by 5 bases and J by 3 bases, 8 bases remained unmatched. The CDR3 length is 14 residues. This CDR3 reads CSAPVLAGSYEQYF. The CDR3 DNA reads TGCAGTGCTCCGGTCCTAGCGGGAAGCTACGAGCAGTACTTC.

The chain combines TRBV18 with TRBJ1-1; D is unclear. The CDR3 extends over 19 amino acids. V was cut by 6 bases and J by 3 bases, with 29 bases left in between. The germline V gene has CDR1 KGHSH and CDR2 LQKENI. The CDR3 DNA is TGTGCCAGCTCCCACAAAGGCGGCGAGGGAGTAAGGGTTGACACTGAAGCTTTCTTT. Protein: CASSHKGGEGVRVDTEAFF.

This clonotype was seen many times. The V call is TRBV6-5, the J call TRBJ1-5; TRBD1 aligns across 9 bases. J was trimmed by 5 bases and V by 6 bases; bases with no gene match: 5. Germline V gives CDR1 MNHEY, CDR2 SVGAGI. This CDR3 is 14 amino acids long. CDR3 amino acids: CASSQWTGDQPQHF. The CDR3 DNA sequence: TGTGCCAGCAGCCAATGGACAGGGGATCAGCCCCAGCATTTT.

This clonotype was detected ten times or more. This chain links TRBV28 with TRBJ2-7, with 7 bases aligning to TRBD1. Germline assignment: CDR1 MDHEN and CDR2 SYDVKM. The CDR3 has 13 amino acids. The junction had 7 bases not matched to a gene; V was cut back by 5 bases and J by 6 bases. This chain's CDR3 is CASSLQGSREQYF. The CDR3 DNA is TGTGCCAGCAGTCTACAGGGGAGCCGCGAGCAGTACTTC. Looking up the rest from reference TRBV28 and TRBJ2-7 gives the full variable domain: DVKVTQSSRYLVKRTGEKVFLECVQDMDHENMFWYRQDPGLGLRLIYFSYDVKMKEKGDIPEGYSVSREKKERFSLILESASTNQTSMYLCASSLQGSREQYFGPGTRLTVT.

The chain combines TRBV19 with TRBJ2-3, with 12 nucleotides matching TRBD2. V shed 2 bases and J 4 bases; nucleotides not matched to a gene: 10. Germline CDR1 is LNHDA and CDR2 is SQIVND (reference sequence). The CDR3 is 18 amino acids. As DNA, the CDR3 is TGTGCCAGTAGTATATCTTCCTCTAGCGGGAGGGCCGCAGATACGCAGTATTTT. Its protein is CASSISSSSGRAADTQYF.

The gene calls are TRBV3-1 and TRBJ2-7; 9 bases are a match to TRBD2. The J segment lost 2 bases and the V segment lost 4 bases, leaving 15 bases of the junction unmatched. Germline assignment: CDR1 LGHDT and CDR2 YNNKEL (reference sequence). This CDR3 is built from 18 residues. The CDR3 nucleotides read TGTGCCAGCAGCCCCCCCATCTCGGCTAGCGGGGCTACCTACGAGCAGTACTTC. It yields the protein CASSPPISASGATYEQYF.